This T cell receptor (beta chain) was captured in a study of control samples from healthy donors and cancer patients. The repertoire was sequenced with immunoSEQ multiplex PCR; TCRdb's copy has only in-frame clones and lacks some. This sample has about 86,000 clones, with approximately 93% found just once. About this clone: The same CDR3 also results from other DNA sequences found in this sample.

Germline CDR1 reads MNHEY; CDR2 reads SMNVEV (reference sequence). V lost 3 bases to trimming and J lost 1 base, with 6 bases between them. The CDR3 totals 13 residues. The chain is built from TRBV27 and TRBJ1-1; D might be TRBD1 (6 bases). Sequencing was done on a sample of blood. The sequence was obtained from a woman in her twenties or thirties in good health. This CDR3 is CASSLTGNTEAFF. The CDR3 DNA is TGTGCCAGCAGTTTGACAGGGAACACTGAAGCTTTCTTT.